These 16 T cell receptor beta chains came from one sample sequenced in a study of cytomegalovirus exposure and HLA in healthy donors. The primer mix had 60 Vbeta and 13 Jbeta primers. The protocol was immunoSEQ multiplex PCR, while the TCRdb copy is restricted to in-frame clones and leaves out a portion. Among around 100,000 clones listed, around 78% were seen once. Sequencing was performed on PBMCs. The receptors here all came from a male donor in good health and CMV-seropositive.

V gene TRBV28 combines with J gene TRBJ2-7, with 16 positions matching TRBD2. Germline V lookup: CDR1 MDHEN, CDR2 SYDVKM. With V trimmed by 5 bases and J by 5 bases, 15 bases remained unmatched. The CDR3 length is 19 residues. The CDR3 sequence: CASSPLPGLAGGRWNEQYF. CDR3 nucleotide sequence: TGTGCCAGCAGTCCCCTCCCGGGACTAGCGGGAGGGAGGTGGAACGAGCAGTACTTC.

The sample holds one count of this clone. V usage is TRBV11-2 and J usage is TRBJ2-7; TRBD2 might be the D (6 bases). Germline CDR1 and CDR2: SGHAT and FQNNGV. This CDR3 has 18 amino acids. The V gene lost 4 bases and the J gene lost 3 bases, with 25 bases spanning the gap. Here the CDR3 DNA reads TGTGCCAGCAGCTCGACTAGTCCGGGTTTCACCCCTTTCTACGAGCAGTACTTC. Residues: CASSSTSPGFTPFYEQYF.

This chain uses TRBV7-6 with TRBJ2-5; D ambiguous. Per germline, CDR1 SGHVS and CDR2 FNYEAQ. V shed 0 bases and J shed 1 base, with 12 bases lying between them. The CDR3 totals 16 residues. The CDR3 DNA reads TGTGCCAGCAGCTTAGCTACCCCGAACTTCCAAGAGACCCAGTACTTC. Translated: CASSLATPNFQETQYF.

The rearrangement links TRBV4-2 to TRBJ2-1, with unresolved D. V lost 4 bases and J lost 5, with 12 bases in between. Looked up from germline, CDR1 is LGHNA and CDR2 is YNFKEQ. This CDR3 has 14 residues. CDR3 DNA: TGTGCCAGCAGCCCTTTATCCAGGAACAATGAGCAGTTCTTC. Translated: CASSPLSRNNEQFF.

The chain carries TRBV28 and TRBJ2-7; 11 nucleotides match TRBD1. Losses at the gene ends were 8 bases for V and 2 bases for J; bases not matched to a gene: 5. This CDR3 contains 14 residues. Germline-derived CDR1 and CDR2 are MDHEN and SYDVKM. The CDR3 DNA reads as TGTGCCAGCTTGAGGGACAGGGGGACCTACGAGCAGTACTTC. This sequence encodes CASLRDRGTYEQYF. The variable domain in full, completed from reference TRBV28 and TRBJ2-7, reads DVKVTQSSRYLVKRTGEKVFLECVQDMDHENMFWYRQDPGLGLRLIYFSYDVKMKEKGDIPEGYSVSREKKERFSLILESASTNQTSMYLCASLRDRGTYEQYFGPGTRLTVT.

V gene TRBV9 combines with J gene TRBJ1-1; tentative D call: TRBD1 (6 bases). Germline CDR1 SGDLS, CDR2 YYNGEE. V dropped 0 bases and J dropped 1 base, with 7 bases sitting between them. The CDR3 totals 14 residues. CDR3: CASSVVGANTEAFF. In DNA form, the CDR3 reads TGTGCCAGCAGCGTAGTGGGGGCGAACACTGAAGCTTTCTTT.

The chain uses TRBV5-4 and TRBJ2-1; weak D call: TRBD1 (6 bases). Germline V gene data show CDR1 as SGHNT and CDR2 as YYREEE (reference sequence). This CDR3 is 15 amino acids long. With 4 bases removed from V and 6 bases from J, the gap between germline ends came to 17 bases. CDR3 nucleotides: TGTGCCAGCAGCCAGGGGCCAGGGGCCGGCAATGAGCAGTTCTTC. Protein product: CASSQGPGAGNEQFF.

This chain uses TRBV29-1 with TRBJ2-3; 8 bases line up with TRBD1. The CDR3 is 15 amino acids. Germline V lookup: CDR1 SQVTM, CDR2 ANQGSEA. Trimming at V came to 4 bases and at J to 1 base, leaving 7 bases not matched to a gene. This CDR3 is CSVARQGTGTDTQYF. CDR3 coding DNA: TGCAGCGTTGCCCGACAGGGGACGGGCACAGATACGCAGTATTTT.

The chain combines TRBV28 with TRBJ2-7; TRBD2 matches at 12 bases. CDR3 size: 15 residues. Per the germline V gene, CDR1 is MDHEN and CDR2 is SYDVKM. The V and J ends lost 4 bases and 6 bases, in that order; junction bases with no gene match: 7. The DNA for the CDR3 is TGTGCCAGCAGTTATTCTAGCGGGAGGGCAGCCGAGCAGTACTTC. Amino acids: CASSYSSGRAAEQYF.

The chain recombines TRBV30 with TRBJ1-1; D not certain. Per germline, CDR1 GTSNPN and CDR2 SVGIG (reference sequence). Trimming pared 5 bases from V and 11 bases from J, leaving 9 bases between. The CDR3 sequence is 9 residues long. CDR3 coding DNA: TGTGCCTGGGGTCCGGGGGCTTTCTTT. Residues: CAWGPGAFF.

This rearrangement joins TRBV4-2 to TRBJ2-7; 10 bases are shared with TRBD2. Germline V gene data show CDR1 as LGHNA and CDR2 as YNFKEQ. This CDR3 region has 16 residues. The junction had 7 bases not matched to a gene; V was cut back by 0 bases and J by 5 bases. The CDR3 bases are TGTGCCAGCAGCCAAGAACCCCTAGCGGGAGTACACGAGCAGTACTTC. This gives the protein CASSQEPLAGVHEQYF.

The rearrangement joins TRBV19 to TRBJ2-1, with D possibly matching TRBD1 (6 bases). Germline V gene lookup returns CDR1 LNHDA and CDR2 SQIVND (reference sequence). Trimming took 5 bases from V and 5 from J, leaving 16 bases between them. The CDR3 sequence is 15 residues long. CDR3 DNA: TGTGCCAGTAGTCAGGGGCTAGCCTCTAACAATGAGCAGTTCTTC. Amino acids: CASSQGLASNNEQFF.

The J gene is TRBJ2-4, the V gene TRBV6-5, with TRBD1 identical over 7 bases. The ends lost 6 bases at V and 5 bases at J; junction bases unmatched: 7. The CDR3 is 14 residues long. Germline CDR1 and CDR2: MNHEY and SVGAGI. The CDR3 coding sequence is TGTGCCAGCAGATCAACAGGGGTTGAAAACATTCAGTACTTC. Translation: CASRSTGVENIQYF.

This CDR3 is CASSLGGTAAFF. CDR3 DNA: TGTGCCAGCAGCTTAGGAGGGACAGCAGCTTTCTTT. The J gene is TRBJ1-1, the V gene TRBV14; 7 nucleotides line up with TRBD1. CDR3 length equals 12 residues. Trimming cost V 5 bases and J 10 bases; bases outside gene matches: 7. Looked up from germline, CDR1 is SGHDN and CDR2 is FVKESK.

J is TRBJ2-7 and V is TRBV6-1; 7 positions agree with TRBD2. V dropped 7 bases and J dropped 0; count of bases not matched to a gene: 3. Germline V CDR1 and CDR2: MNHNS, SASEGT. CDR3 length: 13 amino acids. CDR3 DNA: TGTGCCAGCAAGGGAGGGGCCTCCTACGAGCAGTACTTC. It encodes CASKGGASYEQYF.

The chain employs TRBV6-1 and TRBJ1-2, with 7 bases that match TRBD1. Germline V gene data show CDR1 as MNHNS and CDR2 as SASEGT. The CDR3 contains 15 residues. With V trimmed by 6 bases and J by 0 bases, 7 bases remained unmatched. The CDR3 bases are TGTGCCAGCAGGGAACGGACAGGAGCTAACTATGGCTACACCTTC. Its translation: CASRERTGANYGYTF.